This T cell receptor (beta chain) was captured in a study of shared clonotypes between healthy human individuals. Among the donors, all were Caucasian adults who lived in Nashville, Tennessee. Libraries were prepared by immunoSEQ multiplex PCR; TCRdb keeps only in-frame clonotypes and omits some of them. The data contain 850,000 to 1,100,000 clones, 70% to 80% of them singletons. CDR3 length: 12 amino acids. Germline loops: CDR1 MDHEN, CDR2 SYDVKM. Trimming took 3 bases from V and 5 from J, leaving 6 bases between them. On this clone: Its antigen is unidentified.

Whole-study findings and limits: Sampling included only blood; tissue repertoires likely differ. Naive subsets, compared against memory subsets, generally had larger estimated richness values.

The sample taken for sequencing was memory CD4+ T cells from PBMCs. Noted subset: CD45RA-negative fraction. The rearrangement links TRBV28 to TRBJ2-3; D remains ambiguous. This sequence originates from a man aged 18 to 30 in good health. Some clones in this sample may be carry-over from other donors' samples. Here the CDR3 reads CASSFFQDTQYF. Written as DNA, the CDR3 is TGTGCCAGCAGTTTTTTTCAAGATACGCAGTATTTT. Using reference TRBV28 and TRBJ2-3 for the parts outside the CDR3, the full variable domain is DVKVTQSSRYLVKRTGEKVFLECVQDMDHENMFWYRQDPGLGLRLIYFSYDVKMKEKGDIPEGYSVSREKKERFSLILESASTNQTSMYLCASSFFQDTQYFGPGTRLTVL.